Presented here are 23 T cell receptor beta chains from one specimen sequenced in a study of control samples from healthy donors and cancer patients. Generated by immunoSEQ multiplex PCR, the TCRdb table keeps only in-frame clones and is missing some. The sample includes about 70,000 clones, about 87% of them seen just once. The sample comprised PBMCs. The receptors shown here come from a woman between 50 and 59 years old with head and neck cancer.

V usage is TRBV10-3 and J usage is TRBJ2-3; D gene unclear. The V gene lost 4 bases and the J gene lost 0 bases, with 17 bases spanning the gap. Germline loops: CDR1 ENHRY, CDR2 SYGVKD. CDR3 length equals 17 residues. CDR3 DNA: TGTGCCATCAGTGGTGACCCTTCCAGGAGTAGCACAGATACGCAGTATTTT. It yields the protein CAISGDPSRSSTDTQYF.

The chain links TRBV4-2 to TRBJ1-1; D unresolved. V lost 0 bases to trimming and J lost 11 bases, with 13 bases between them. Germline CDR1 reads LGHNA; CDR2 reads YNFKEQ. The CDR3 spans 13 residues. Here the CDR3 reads CASSQDPDSDAFF. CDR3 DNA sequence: TGTGCCAGCAGCCAAGATCCCGACTCGGATGCTTTCTTT.

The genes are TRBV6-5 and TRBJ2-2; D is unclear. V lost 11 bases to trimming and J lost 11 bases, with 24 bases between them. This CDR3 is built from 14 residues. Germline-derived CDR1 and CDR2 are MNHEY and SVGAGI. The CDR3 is CASNYVGNTGELFF. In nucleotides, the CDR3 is TGTGCCTCTAACTATGTAGGCAATACTGGCGAGCTGTTTTTT.

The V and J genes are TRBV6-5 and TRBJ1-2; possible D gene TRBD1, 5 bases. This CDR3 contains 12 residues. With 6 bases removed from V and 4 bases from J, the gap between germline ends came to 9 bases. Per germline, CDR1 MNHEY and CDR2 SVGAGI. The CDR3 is CASSEGRYGYTF. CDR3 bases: TGTGCCAGCAGCGAGGGGCGCTATGGCTACACCTTC.

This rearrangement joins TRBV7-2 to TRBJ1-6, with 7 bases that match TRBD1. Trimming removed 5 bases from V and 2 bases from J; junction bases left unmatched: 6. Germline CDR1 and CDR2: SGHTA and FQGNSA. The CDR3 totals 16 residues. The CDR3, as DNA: TGTGCCAGCAGCCTGGGGCAGGGGGCCTATAATTCACCCCTCCACTTT. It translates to CASSLGQGAYNSPLHF.

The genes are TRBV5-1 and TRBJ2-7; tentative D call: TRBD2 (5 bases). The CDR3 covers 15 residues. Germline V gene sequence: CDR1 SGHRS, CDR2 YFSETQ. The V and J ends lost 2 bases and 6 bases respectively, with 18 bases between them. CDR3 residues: CASSLSWVSEGEQYF. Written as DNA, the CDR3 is TGCGCCAGCAGCTTAAGTTGGGTTAGCGAGGGCGAGCAGTACTTC. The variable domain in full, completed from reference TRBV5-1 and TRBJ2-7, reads KAGVTQTPRYLIKTRGQQVTLSCSPISGHRSVSWYQQTPGQGLQFLFEYFSETQRNKGNFPGRFSGRQFSNSRSEMNVSTLELGDSALYLCASSLSWVSEGEQYFGPGTRLTVT.

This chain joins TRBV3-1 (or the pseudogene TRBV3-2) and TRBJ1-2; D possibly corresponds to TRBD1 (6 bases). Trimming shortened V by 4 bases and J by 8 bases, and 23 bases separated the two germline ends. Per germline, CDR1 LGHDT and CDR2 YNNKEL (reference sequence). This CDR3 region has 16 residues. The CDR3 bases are TGTGCCAGCAGCCGAGAGGGGGGAAGGAGGGCAAGGGGCTACACCTTC. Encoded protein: CASSREGGRRARGYTF.

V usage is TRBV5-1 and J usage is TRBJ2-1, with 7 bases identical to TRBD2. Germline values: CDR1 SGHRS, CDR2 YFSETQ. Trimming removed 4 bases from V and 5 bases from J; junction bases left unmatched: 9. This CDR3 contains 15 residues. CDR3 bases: TGCGCCAGCAGCATCCTCGGGACTACCAACAATGAGCAGTTCTTC. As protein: CASSILGTTNNEQFF.

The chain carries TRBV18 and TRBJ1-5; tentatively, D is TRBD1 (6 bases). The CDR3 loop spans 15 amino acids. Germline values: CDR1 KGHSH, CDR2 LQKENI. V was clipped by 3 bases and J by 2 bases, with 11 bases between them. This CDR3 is CASSPPGAGNQPQHF. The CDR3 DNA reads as TGTGCCAGCTCACCTCCGGGGGCTGGCAATCAGCCCCAGCATTTT. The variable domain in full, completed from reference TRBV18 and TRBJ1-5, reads NAGVMQNPRHLVRRRGQEARLRCSPMKGHSHVYWYRQLPEEGLKFMVYLQKENIIDESGMPKERFSAEFPKEGPSILRIQQVVRGDSAAYFCASSPPGAGNQPQHFGDGTRLSIL.

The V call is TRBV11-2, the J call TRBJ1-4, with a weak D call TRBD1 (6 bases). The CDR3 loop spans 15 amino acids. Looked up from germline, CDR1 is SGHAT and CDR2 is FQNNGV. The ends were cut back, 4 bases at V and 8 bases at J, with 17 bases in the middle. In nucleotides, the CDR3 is TGTGCCAGCAGCTCCCCGACACAGGGATCCGAAAAACTGTTTTTT. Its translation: CASSSPTQGSEKLFF.

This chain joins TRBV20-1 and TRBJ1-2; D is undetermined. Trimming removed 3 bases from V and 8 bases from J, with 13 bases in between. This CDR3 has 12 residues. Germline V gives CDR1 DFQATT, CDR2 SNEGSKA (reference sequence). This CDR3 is CSASHSPPGYTF. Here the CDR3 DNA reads TGCAGTGCTAGTCACAGCCCCCCCGGCTACACCTTC.

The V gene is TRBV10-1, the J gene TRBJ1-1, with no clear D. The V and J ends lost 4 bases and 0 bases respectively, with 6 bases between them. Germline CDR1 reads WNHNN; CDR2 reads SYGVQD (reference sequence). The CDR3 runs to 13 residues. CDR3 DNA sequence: TGCGCCAGCAGTGCGGGAATGAACACTGAAGCTTTCTTT. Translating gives CASSAGMNTEAFF.

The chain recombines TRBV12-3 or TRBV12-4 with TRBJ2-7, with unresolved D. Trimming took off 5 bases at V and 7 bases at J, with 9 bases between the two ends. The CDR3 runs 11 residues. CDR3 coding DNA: TGTGCCAGCAGTGCTTTGACAGAGCAGTACTTC. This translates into CASSALTEQYF.

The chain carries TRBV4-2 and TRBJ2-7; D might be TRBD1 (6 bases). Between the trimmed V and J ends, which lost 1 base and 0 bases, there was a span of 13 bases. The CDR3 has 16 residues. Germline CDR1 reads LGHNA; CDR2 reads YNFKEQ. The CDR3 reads CASSQVRDRISYEQYF. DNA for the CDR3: TGTGCCAGCAGCCAAGTCCGCGACAGGATCTCCTACGAGCAGTACTTC.

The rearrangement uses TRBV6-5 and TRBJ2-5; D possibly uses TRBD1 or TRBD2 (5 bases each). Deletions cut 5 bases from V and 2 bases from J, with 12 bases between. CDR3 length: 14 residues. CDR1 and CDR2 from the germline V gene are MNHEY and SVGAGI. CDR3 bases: TGTGCCAGCAGTAGACAGACTATACAAGAGACCCAGTACTTC. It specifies CASSRQTIQETQYF.

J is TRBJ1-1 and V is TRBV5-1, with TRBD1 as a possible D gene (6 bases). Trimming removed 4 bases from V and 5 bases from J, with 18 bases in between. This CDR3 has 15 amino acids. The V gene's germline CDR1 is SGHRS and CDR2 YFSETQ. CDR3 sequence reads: CASSAQGGRGTEAFF. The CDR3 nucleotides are TGCGCCAGCAGCGCACAGGGAGGTCGAGGGACTGAAGCTTTCTTT.

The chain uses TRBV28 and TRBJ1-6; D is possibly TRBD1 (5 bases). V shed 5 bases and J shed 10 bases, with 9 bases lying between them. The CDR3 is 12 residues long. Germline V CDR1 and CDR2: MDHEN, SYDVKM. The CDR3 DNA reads TGTGCCAGCAGTGGGGGGATGTCACCCCTCCACTTT. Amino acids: CASSGGMSPLHF.

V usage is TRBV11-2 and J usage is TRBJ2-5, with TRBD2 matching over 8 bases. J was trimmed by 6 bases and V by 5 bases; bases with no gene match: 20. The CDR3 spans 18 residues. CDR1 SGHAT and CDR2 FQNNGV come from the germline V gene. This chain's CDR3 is CASSPVRSGGPPLKTQYF. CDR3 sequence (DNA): TGTGCCAGCAGCCCCGTACGGAGCGGGGGCCCGCCTCTCAAGACCCAGTACTTC. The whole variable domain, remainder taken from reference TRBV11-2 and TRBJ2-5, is EAGVAQSPRYKIIEKRQSVAFWCNPISGHATLYWYQQILGQGPKLLIQFQNNGVVDDSQLPKDRFSAERLKGVDSTLKIQPAKLEDSAVYLCASSPVRSGGPPLKTQYFGPGTRLLVL.

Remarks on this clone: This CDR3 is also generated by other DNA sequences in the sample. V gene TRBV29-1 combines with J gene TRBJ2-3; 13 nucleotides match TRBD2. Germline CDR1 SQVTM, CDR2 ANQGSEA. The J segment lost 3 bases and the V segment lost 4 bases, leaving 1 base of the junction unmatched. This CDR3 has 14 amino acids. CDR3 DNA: TGCAGCGTTGGACTAGCGGGGGGTACAGATACGCAGTATTTT. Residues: CSVGLAGGTDTQYF.

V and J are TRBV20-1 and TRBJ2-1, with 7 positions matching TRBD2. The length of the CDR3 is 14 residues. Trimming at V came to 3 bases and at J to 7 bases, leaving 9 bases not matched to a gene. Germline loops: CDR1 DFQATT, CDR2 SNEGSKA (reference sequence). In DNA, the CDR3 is TGCAGTGCTAGTCCCTGGACTAGAGCGAATGAGCAGTTCTTC. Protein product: CSASPWTRANEQFF.

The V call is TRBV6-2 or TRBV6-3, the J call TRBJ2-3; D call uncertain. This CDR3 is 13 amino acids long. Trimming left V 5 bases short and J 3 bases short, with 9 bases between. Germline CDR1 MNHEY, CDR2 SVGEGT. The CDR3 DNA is TGTGCCAGCAGTAACAGCGAAACAGATACGCAGTATTTT. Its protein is CASSNSETDTQYF.

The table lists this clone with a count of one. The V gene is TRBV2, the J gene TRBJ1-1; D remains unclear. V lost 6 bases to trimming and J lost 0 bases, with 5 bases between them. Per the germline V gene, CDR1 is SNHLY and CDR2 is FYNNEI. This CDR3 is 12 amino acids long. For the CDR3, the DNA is TGTGCCAGCAGGGGCCTGAACACTGAAGCTTTCTTT. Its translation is CASRGLNTEAFF.

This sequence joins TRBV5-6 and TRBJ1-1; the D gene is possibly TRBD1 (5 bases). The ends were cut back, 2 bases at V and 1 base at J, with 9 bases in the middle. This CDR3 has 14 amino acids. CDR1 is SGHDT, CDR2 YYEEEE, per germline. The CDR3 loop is CASSFLGGNTEAFF. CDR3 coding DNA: TGTGCCAGCAGCTTCCTTGGGGGGAACACTGAAGCTTTCTTT.